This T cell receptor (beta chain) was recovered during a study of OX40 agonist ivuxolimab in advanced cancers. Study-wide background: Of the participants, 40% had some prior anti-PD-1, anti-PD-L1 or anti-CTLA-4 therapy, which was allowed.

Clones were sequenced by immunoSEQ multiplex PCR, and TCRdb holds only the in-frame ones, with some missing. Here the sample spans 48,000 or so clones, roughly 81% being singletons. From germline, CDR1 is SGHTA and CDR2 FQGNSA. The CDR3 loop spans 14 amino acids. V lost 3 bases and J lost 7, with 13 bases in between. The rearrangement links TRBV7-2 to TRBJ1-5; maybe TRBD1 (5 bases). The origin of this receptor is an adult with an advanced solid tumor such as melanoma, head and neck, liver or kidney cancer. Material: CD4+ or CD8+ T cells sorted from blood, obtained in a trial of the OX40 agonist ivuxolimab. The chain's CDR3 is CASSFSSGKQPQHF. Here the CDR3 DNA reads TGTGCCAGCAGCTTTTCTTCAGGGAAACAGCCCCAGCATTTT.